Sequencing of this TCR beta chain was carried out in a study of blood T cells in healthy people across ages (dated by TCRdb to the mid-2010s). Regarding the study in general: In model experiments, roughly one uniquely barcoded TCR beta cDNA molecule per two T cells was captured by template switching. Donors were grouped into four age groups: young (average roughly 15 years), middle-aged (around 39), aged (roughly 62) and long-lived (over 80). Using the same blood draw, the study looked at two additional independent replicas of 1 million unique cDNA reads for two donors, one aged 18 to 30 and the other aged 80 or older. Donors of different ages were randomly distributed across sequencing lanes to avoid experimental bias. To track age-related changes in TCR beta repertoire diversity, the study relied on deep sequencing normalized with unique cDNA molecular identifiers.

This clonotype was counted only a few times. Its antigen is not yet known. No base quality information exists; no much larger clone differs at one position. What the work shows at the level of the full study, not this receptor alone: Because the CMV infection status of the donors was unknown, age-related changes in expanded clonotypes may potentially have been confounded. Estimates of total diversity from one million sequenced T cells were regarded as lower bounds and underestimates. The percentage of naive T cells measured by flow cytometry correlated strongly with observed TCR beta diversity. Bulk unsorted PBMC profiling prevented conclusive comparison of naive and antigen-experienced compartments. Compared with the aged group, the long-lived group had more naive CD4+ T cells, fewer expanded clones and increased TCR diversity, a pattern suggesting age selection. Observed TCR beta diversity per million T cells fell roughly linearly with age, and a significant reduction was already apparent by age about 38.

Donors were about 36 systemically healthy Caucasian individuals from Russia aged roughly 6 to 90 years. Roughly 9.5 milliliters of peripheral blood were drawn from each donor into EDTA-treated Vacutainer tubes. PBMCs were isolated by Ficoll-Paque density-gradient centrifugation, with at least 7 million obtained per sample. Trizol reagent was used to extract total RNA from PBMCs, with at least 6 micrograms per sample. The percentages of naive CD45RAhigh/CD27high T cells were determined by flow cytometry on a PBMC aliquot from every donor. The receptor library was made with 5' RACE. This sample was sequenced with an Illumina HiSeq 2500. The second PCR ran for about 6 to 12 cycles and used a J-beta primer mix along with a sample-barcoded 5' primer. A unique molecular identifier was introduced onto each TCR beta cDNA molecule by a template-switch 5' adaptor carrying 12 random nucleotides. At least 2.5 million CDR3-containing paired-end reads were obtained from each sample. The Mint cDNA synthesis kit, primed by a TRBC-specific oligonucleotide, was used to synthesize first-strand cDNA from all RNA. After uracil-DNA glycosylase treatment, a first 18-cycle PCR used universal primers M1SS and BC2_uni_R on all cDNA. The paper's processing steps were these. For normalization, 1 million high-quality reads were randomly selected from each sample, with every read carrying a distinct molecular identifier. Instead of being binned into consensus sequences, reads that shared molecular identifiers were thrown out. MiTCR, with a Q25 quality threshold and the strictest error-elimination algorithm, was used for CDR3 identification, clonotype clustering and error correction. Lower-bound total TCR beta diversity was estimated with a nonparametric unseen species model using Euler transformation. TCRdb's own reprocessing of the public reads used fastp at Q25 and MiXCR and kept productive beta chains. Every CDR3 protein is listed once, alongside the most common genes and DNA of its rows. The V and J calls come from TCRdb's annotation, not from the publication. Here the sample has 950,000 to 1,200,000 distinct CDR3 sequences; 35% to 45% occur a single time. Jointly, the top ten make up 13% of the sample.

The receptor was isolated from a man aged 18 to 30 in good health. Sequenced: blood.

The CDR3 region has the sequence CASTPLAHTGELFF. DNA sequence: TGTGCCAGCACCCCATTGGCGCACACCGGGGAGCTGTTTTTT. Recombination connected TRBV11-2 to TRBJ2-2, with the D gene call left open. V and J lose 7 bases and 3 bases, and a span of 12 bases separates them. CDR3 length: 14 amino acids, cysteine to phenylalanine. Only the CDR3 DNA stays, 42 bases, in frame from base 1. Via the germline V gene, CDR1 is SGHAT and CDR2 FQNNGV.